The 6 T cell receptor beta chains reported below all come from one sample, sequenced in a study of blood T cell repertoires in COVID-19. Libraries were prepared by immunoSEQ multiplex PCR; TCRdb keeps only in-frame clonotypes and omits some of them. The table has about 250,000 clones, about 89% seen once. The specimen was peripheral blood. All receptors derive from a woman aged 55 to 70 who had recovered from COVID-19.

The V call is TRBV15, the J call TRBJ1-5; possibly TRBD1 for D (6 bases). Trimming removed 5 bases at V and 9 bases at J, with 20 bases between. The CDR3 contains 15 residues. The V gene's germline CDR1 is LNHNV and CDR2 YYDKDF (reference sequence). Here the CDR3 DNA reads TGTGCCACCAGCGGTTTAGGACAGTCCCTCGGGCCCCAGCATTTT. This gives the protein CATSGLGQSLGPQHF. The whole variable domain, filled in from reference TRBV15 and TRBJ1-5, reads DAMVIQNPRYQVTQFGKPVTLSCSQTLNHNVMYWYQQKSSQAPKLLFHYYDKDFNNEADTPDNFQSRRPNTSFCFLDIRSPGLGDTAMYLCATSGLGQSLGPQHFGDGTRLSIL.

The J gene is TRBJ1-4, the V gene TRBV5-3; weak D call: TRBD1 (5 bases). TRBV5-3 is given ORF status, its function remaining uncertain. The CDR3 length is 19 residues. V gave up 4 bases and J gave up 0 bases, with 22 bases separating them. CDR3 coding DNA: TGTGCCAGAAGCGCTCCCAACCCAGGGTATACTTCAACTAATGAAAAACTGTTTTTT. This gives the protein CARSAPNPGYTSTNEKLFF.

Here the CDR3 reads CASSVEPSGGDTF. The CDR3 DNA reads as TGCGCCAGCAGCGTGGAACCCTCCGGGGGGGACACCTTC. The V call is TRBV5-1, the J call TRBJ1-2; D is possibly TRBD1 (5 bases). V was pared by 4 bases and J by 12 bases, with 19 bases between. This CDR3 contains 13 residues. The germline V gene has CDR1 SGHRS and CDR2 YFSETQ.

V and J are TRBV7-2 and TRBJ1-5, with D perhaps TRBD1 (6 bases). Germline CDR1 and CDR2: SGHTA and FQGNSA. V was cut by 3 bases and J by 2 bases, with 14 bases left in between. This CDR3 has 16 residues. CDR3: CASSLGGGIGNQPQHF. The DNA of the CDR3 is TGTGCCAGCAGCTTGGGTGGGGGCATTGGCAATCAGCCCCAGCATTTT. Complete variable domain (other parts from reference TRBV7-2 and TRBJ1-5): GAGVSQSPSNKVTEKGKDVELRCDPISGHTALYWYRQSLGQGLEFLIYFQGNSAPDKSGLPSDRFSAERTGGSVSTLTIQRTQQEDSAVYLCASSLGGGIGNQPQHFGDGTRLSIL.

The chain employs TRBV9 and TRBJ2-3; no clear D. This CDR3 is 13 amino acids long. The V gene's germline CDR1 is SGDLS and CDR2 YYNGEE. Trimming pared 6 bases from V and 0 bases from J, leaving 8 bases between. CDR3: CASTPQSTDTQYF. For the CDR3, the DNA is TGTGCCAGCACCCCCCAAAGCACAGATACGCAGTATTTT.

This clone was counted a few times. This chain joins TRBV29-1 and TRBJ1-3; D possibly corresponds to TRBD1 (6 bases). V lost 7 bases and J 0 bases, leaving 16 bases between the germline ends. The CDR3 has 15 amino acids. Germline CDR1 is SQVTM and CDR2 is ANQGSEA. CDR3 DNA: TGCAGCGCCAGGACAGATACTTTCTCTGGAAACACCATATATTTT. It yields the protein CSARTDTFSGNTIYF.